The 23 T cell receptor beta chains given below trace back to one sample, sequenced in a study of control samples from healthy donors and cancer patients. The assay was immunoSEQ multiplex PCR, and TCRdb's table has in-frame clones only and misses some. The sample consists of roughly 64,000 clones, about nine tenths of them appearing once. Sequencing was performed on PBMCs. These receptors were collected from a woman in her fifties or sixties with colorectal cancer.

This chain connects TRBV10-1 to TRBJ2-2; D call uncertain. CDR3 length: 15 residues. V was clipped by 5 bases and J by 4 bases, with 14 bases between them. Looked up from germline, CDR1 is WNHNN and CDR2 is SYGVQD (reference sequence). In DNA form, the CDR3 reads TGCGCCAGCAGTCCCGTCCGTTATGGCACCGGGGAGCTGTTTTTT. As protein: CASSPVRYGTGELFF.

The DNA of the CDR3 is TGTGCCAGCAGCCAAGACGAGACAGAGCAGTTCTTC. It encodes CASSQDETEQFF. This chain uses TRBV3-1 (or the pseudogene TRBV3-2) with TRBJ2-1, with D uncertain. Between the trimmed V and J ends, which lost 0 bases and 10 bases, there was a span of 7 bases. The CDR3 runs to 12 residues. Per the germline V gene, CDR1 is LGHDT and CDR2 is YNNKEL (reference sequence).

This clone was recorded only once. The chain joins TRBV27 to TRBJ2-7; D uncertain. The germline V gene has CDR1 MNHEY and CDR2 SMNVEV (reference sequence). The CDR3 length is 14 residues. Between the trimmed V and J ends, which lost 7 bases and 0 bases, there was a span of 13 bases. For the CDR3, the DNA is TGTGCCAGCACCCTGAGTGCAAGCTCCTACGAGCAGTACTTC. It specifies CASTLSASSYEQYF.

The rearrangement links TRBV30 to TRBJ2-3, with D perhaps assigned TRBD1 or TRBD2 (5 bases each). Trimming stripped 5 bases from V and 4 bases from J, with 13 bases between. CDR3 length: 13 amino acids. From germline, CDR1 is GTSNPN and CDR2 SVGIG (reference sequence). CDR3 sequence reads: CAWSSGPPDTQYF. The CDR3 bases are TGTGCCTGGTCTTCGGGGCCGCCAGATACGCAGTATTTT.

This clone was observed a handful of times. This chain joins TRBV9 and TRBJ1-1, with D perhaps matching TRBD1 (5 bases). This CDR3 region has 18 residues. Germline values: CDR1 SGDLS, CDR2 YYNGEE. With 4 bases removed from V and 0 bases from J, the gap between germline ends came to 22 bases. The CDR3 DNA sequence: TGTGCCAGCAGCTTAGGGCAGGGTGCCAACCGCATGAACACTGAAGCTTTCTTT. As protein: CASSLGQGANRMNTEAFF.

This rearrangement joins TRBV5-1 to TRBJ1-2; 7 bases are shared with TRBD1. Losses at the gene ends were 5 bases for V and 5 bases for J; bases not matched to a gene: 12. The germline CDR1 and CDR2 sequences are SGHRS and YFSETQ. This CDR3 has 15 residues. Written as DNA, the CDR3 is TGCGCCAGCAGACAGAACCGGGACAGCTATTATGGCTACACCTTC. This sequence encodes CASRQNRDSYYGYTF. The full variable domain, its missing parts supplied by reference TRBV5-1 and TRBJ1-2, is KAGVTQTPRYLIKTRGQQVTLSCSPISGHRSVSWYQQTPGQGLQFLFEYFSETQRNKGNFPGRFSGRQFSNSRSEMNVSTLELGDSALYLCASRQNRDSYYGYTFGSGTRLTVV.

V usage is TRBV24-1 and J usage is TRBJ1-4; D is unresolved. The CDR3 has 14 residues. Germline-derived CDR1 and CDR2 are KGHDR and SFDVKD. Trimming took 4 bases from V and 7 from J, leaving 12 bases between them. The CDR3 bases are TGTGCCACCAGTGAAAACGGTGATGGTGAAAAACTGTTTTTT. This codes for CATSENGDGEKLFF.

In its sample, this clone was seen a few times. The gene calls are TRBV6-1 and TRBJ2-1, with a possible D match to TRBD1 (6 bases). The CDR3 sequence is 13 residues long. The germline gives CDR1 MNHNS, CDR2 SASEGT. With 2 bases removed from V and 9 bases from J, the gap between germline ends came to 11 bases. CDR3 amino acids: CASSEQGYGEQFF. The CDR3 region has the DNA TGTGCCAGCAGTGAACAGGGGTACGGTGAGCAGTTCTTC.

This clone has more than one count but fewer than ten. The gene calls are TRBV5-6 and TRBJ2-3; D gene ambiguous. The germline V gene encodes CDR1 SGHDT and CDR2 YYEEEE. This CDR3 spans 15 amino acids. V dropped 2 bases and J dropped 0 bases, with 10 bases sitting between them. The DNA of the CDR3 is TGTGCCAGCAGCTTACTGCTCGCTAGCACAGATACGCAGTATTTT. It translates to CASSLLLASTDTQYF.

This rearrangement joins TRBV3-1 (or the pseudogene TRBV3-2) to TRBJ1-4; TRBD1 might be the D (6 bases). The V end lost 0 bases, the J end lost 8 bases, and 25 bases lay between the germline ends. Per germline, CDR1 LGHDT and CDR2 YNNKEL (reference sequence). The CDR3 extends over 19 amino acids. For the CDR3, the DNA is TGTGCCAGCAGCCAAGATGGGGGGCTACGGAGCTTGGCCTCCGAAAAACTGTTTTTT. This encodes CASSQDGGLRSLASEKLFF.

About this clone: An end of the junction does not agree with germline; a read error may underlie this. The genes are TRBV5-1 and TRBJ2-1; no reliable D call. Germline-derived CDR1 and CDR2 are SGHRS and YFSETQ. The length of the CDR3 is 13 residues. The CDR3 region is CASSLDTTNLSIF. DNA for the CDR3: TGCGCCAGCAGCTTGGACACGACCAACTTATCGATCTTC.

The chain employs TRBV3-1 (or the pseudogene TRBV3-2) and TRBJ1-1; no clear D gene. Trimming took 5 bases from V and 1 from J, leaving 14 bases between them. CDR1 and CDR2 from the germline V gene are LGHDT and YNNKEL (reference sequence). CDR3 size: 15 residues. This CDR3 is CASSGENTANTEAFF. As DNA, the CDR3 is TGTGCCAGCAGCGGAGAAAACACTGCGAACACTGAAGCTTTCTTT.

The chain employs TRBV3-1 (or the pseudogene TRBV3-2) and TRBJ2-7; D is unresolved. Between the trimmed V and J ends, which lost 4 bases and 5 bases, there was a span of 9 bases. Germline values: CDR1 LGHDT, CDR2 YNNKEL (reference sequence). The CDR3 is 12 residues long. The CDR3 protein is CASSPLGHEQYF. The CDR3, as DNA: TGTGCCAGCAGCCCCTTGGGCCACGAGCAGTACTTC.

The chain couples TRBV7-3 to TRBJ2-1, with TRBD2 matching 10 bases. The germline CDR1 and CDR2 sequences are SGHTA and FQGTGA. Trimming at V came to 4 bases and at J to 4 bases, leaving 4 bases not matched to a gene. The CDR3 contains 15 residues. CDR3 in DNA: TGTGCCAGCAGCTCCACTAGCGGGGATTACAATGAGCAGTTCTTC. Its translation is CASSSTSGDYNEQFF.

The genes are TRBV19 and TRBJ2-7; D call uncertain. Germline V lookup: CDR1 LNHDA, CDR2 SQIVND (reference sequence). V dropped 7 bases and J dropped 5 bases, with 21 bases sitting between them. This CDR3 comprises 15 residues. The CDR3 sequence: CASNFADANWNEQYF. The CDR3 DNA is TGTGCCAGTAATTTTGCGGATGCAAACTGGAACGAGCAGTACTTC.

J is TRBJ2-1 and V is TRBV4-1; possibly TRBD1 or TRBD2 for D (5 bases each). CDR3 length equals 13 residues. Germline CDR1 is MGHRA and CDR2 is YSYEKL. Trimming pared 1 base from V and 6 bases from J, leaving 7 bases between. The CDR3: CASSQVGVNEQFF. The CDR3 coding sequence is TGCGCCAGCAGCCAAGTGGGGGTCAATGAGCAGTTCTTC.

CDR3: CASSPRTSGADEQFF. DNA for the CDR3: TGTGCCAGTAGTCCTCGGACTAGCGGGGCTGATGAGCAGTTCTTC. The chain joins TRBV19 to TRBJ2-1; 12 nucleotides line up with TRBD2. The CDR3 is made up of 15 amino acids. V lost 5 bases to trimming and J lost 8 bases; unmatched junction nucleotides: 7. Germline CDR1 reads LNHDA; CDR2 reads SQIVND (reference sequence).

The V gene is TRBV28, the J gene TRBJ1-1; D is unresolved. The CDR3 is 14 amino acids. Germline CDR1 reads MDHEN; CDR2 reads SYDVKM. V lost 4 bases and J lost 2, with 11 bases in between. The DNA for the CDR3 is TGTGCCAGCAGTTGGATGTCGTACAACACTGAAGCTTTCTTT. Translated: CASSWMSYNTEAFF.

V and J are TRBV4-1 and TRBJ1-6; possibly TRBD1 for D (5 bases). Germline values: CDR1 MGHRA, CDR2 YSYEKL. Deletions cut 1 base from V and 10 bases from J, with 14 bases between. The CDR3 contains 15 residues. The CDR3 spells CASSQAGQVESPLHF. DNA of the CDR3: TGCGCCAGCAGCCAAGCCGGACAAGTGGAGTCACCCCTCCACTTT.

V is TRBV5-6 and J is TRBJ1-5; TRBD1 aligns across 7 bases. Per germline, CDR1 SGHDT and CDR2 YYEEEE. V was clipped by 1 base and J by 7 bases; unmatched bases: 5. This CDR3 region has 14 residues. The CDR3 sequence: CASSLNRGKQPQHF. The DNA of the CDR3 is TGTGCCAGCAGCTTGAACAGGGGTAAACAGCCCCAGCATTTT. Complete variable domain (other parts from reference TRBV5-6 and TRBJ1-5): DAGVTQSPTHLIKTRGQQVTLRCSPKSGHDTVSWYQQALGQGPQFIFQYYEEEERQRGNFPDRFSGHQFPNYSSELNVNALLLGDSALYLCASSLNRGKQPQHFGDGTRLSIL.

This chain connects TRBV28 to TRBJ1-2, with 9 bases identical to TRBD1. In germline, CDR1 is MDHEN, CDR2 SYDVKM. This CDR3 spans 16 amino acids. The J segment lost 9 bases and the V segment lost 2 bases, leaving 13 bases of the junction unmatched. This CDR3 is CASSLRDRARVERYTF. The CDR3 DNA is TGTGCCAGCAGTTTACGGGACAGGGCGCGGGTAGAACGCTACACCTTC.

The chain is built from TRBV28 and TRBJ1-4, with TRBD1 as a possible D gene (5 bases). The CDR3 totals 16 residues. Per the germline V gene, CDR1 is MDHEN and CDR2 is SYDVKM. Trimming removed 7 bases from V and 0 bases from J, with 15 bases in between. In DNA form, the CDR3 reads TGTGCCAGCAACCCGGGACGGCACTCAACTAATGAAAAACTGTTTTTT. As protein: CASNPGRHSTNEKLFF.

The CDR3 protein is CASSQGGGDEKLFF. The CDR3, as DNA: TGTGCCAGCAGCCAAGGTGGAGGGGATGAAAAACTGTTTTTT. The chain couples TRBV16 to TRBJ1-4, with TRBD1 as a possible D gene (5 bases). The CDR3 is made up of 14 amino acids. The V end was cut by 2 bases, the J end by 6 bases, with 10 bases between. CDR1 and CDR2 from the germline V gene are KGHSY and FQNENV. Full variable domain (remainder filled in from reference TRBV16 and TRBJ1-4): GEEVAQTPKHLVRGEGQKAKLYCAPIKGHSYVFWYQQVLKNEFKFLISFQNENVFDETGMPKERFSAKCLPNSPCSLEIQATKLEDSAVYFCASSQGGGDEKLFFGSGTQLSVL.